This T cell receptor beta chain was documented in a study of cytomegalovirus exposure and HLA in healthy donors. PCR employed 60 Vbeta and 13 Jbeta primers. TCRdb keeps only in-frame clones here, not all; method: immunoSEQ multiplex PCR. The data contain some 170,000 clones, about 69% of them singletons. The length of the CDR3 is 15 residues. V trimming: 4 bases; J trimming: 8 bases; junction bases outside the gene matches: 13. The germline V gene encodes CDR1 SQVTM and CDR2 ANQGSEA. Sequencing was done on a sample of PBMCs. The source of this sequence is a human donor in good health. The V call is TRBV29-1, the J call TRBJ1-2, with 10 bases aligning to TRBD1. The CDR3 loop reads CSVALPGQGTGGYTF. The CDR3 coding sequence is TGCAGCGTTGCTCTCCCGGGACAGGGGACCGGCGGCTACACCTTC.